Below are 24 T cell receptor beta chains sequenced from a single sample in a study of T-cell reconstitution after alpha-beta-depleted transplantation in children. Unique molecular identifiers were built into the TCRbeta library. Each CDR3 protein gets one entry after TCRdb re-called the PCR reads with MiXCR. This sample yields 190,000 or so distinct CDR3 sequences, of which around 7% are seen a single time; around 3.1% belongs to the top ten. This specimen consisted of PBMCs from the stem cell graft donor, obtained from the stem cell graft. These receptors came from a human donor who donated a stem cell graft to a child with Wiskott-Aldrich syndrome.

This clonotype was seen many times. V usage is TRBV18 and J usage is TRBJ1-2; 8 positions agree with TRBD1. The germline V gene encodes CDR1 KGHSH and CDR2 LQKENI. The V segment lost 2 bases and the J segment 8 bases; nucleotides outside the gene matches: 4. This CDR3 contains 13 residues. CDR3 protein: CASSPATGEGYTF. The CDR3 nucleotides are TGTGCCAGCTCACCAGCGACAGGGGAAGGCTACACCTTC.

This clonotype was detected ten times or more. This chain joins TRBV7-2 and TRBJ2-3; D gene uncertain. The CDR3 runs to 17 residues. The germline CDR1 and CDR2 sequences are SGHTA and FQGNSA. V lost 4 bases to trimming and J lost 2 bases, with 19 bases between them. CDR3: CASSWSPIRRDTDTQYF. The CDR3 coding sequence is TGTGCCAGCAGCTGGTCCCCTATCAGAAGGGACACAGATACGCAGTATTTT.

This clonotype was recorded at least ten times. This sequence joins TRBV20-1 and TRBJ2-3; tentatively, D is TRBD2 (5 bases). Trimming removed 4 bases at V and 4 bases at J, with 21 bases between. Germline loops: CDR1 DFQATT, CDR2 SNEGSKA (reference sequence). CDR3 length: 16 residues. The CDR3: CSAISPGLFGADTQYF. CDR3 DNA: TGCAGTGCTATCTCACCAGGACTGTTTGGGGCAGATACGCAGTATTTT.

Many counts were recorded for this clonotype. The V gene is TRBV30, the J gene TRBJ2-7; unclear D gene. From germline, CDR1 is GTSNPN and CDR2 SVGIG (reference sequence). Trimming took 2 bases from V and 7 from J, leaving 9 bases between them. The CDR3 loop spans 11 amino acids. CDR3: CAWSTTGEQYF. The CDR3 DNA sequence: TGTGCCTGGAGTACTACCGGGGAGCAGTACTTC.

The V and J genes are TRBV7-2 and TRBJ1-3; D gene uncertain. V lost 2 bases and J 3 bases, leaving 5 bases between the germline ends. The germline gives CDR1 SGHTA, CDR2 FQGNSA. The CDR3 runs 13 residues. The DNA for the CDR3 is TGTGCCAGCAGCTTAATCCGTGGAAACACCATATATTTT. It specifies CASSLIRGNTIYF.

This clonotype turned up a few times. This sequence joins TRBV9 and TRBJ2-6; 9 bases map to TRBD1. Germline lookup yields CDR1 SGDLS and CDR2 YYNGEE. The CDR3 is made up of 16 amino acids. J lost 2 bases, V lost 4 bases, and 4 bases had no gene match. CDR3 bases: TGTGCCAGCAGCAAGGGACAGGGAACTGGGGCCAACGTCCTGACTTTC. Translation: CASSKGQGTGANVLTF.

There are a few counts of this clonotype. The chain's CDR3 is CASSLGAGSNQPQHF. The CDR3 DNA sequence: TGCGCCAGCAGCTTGGGGGCGGGAAGCAATCAGCCCCAGCATTTT. The chain employs TRBV5-1 and TRBJ1-5, with D unclear. Germline values: CDR1 SGHRS, CDR2 YFSETQ. The CDR3 is made up of 15 amino acids. Trimming took 0 bases from V and 1 from J, leaving 8 bases between them.

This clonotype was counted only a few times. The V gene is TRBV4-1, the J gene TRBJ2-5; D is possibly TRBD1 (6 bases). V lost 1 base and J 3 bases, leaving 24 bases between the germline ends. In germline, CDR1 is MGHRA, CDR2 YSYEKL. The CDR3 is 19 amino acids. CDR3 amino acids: CASSQGQGGGSYIEETQYF. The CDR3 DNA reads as TGCGCCAGCAGCCAAGGTCAAGGGGGTGGAAGTTACATCGAAGAGACCCAGTACTTC.

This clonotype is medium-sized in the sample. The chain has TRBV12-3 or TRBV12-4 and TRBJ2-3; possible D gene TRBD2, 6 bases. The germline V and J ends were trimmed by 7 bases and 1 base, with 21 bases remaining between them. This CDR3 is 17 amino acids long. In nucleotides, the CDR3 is TGTGCCAGCACCAGAATTCCGGGAGCGCGTCGCACAGATACGCAGTATTTT. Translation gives CASTRIPGARRTDTQYF.

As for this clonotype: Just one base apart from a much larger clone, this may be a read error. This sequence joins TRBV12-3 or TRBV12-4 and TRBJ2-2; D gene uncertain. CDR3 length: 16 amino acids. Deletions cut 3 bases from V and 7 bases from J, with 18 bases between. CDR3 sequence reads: CASSLDPRPRSGELFF. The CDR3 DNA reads TGTGCCAGCAGTTTGGACCCCCGGCCCCGGAGCGGGGAGCTGTTTTTT.

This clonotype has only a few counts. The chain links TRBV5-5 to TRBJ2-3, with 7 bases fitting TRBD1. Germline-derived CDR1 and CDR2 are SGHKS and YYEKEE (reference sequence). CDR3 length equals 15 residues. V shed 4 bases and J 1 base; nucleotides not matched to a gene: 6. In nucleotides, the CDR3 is TGTGCCAGCAGCCCCACTACAGGGGGCACAGATACGCAGTATTTT. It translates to CASSPTTGGTDTQYF.

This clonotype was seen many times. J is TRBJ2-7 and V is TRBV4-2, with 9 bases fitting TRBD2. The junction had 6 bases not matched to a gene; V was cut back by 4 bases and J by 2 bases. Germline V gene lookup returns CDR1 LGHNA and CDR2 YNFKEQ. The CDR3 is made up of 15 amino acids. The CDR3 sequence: CASSLRTSETYEQYF. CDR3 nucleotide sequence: TGTGCCAGCAGCCTTCGGACTAGCGAAACCTACGAGCAGTACTTC.

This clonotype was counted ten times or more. The CDR3 sequence is CASSTGATDTQYF. The CDR3 DNA sequence: TGTGCCAGCAGCACGGGGGCCACAGATACGCAGTATTTT. The chain links TRBV7-2 to TRBJ2-3; D may be TRBD1 or TRBD2 (6 bases each). Germline V gene sequence: CDR1 SGHTA, CDR2 FQGNSA. The CDR3 consists of 13 residues. V was trimmed by 5 bases and J by 2 bases, leaving 8 bases between them. Drawing the rest from reference TRBV7-2 and TRBJ2-3, the complete variable domain is GAGVSQSPSNKVTEKGKDVELRCDPISGHTALYWYRQSLGQGLEFLIYFQGNSAPDKSGLPSDRFSAERTGGSVSTLTIQRTQQEDSAVYLCASSTGATDTQYFGPGTRLTVL.

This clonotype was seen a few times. This chain's CDR3 is CASTLEGSSTDTQYF. CDR3 DNA sequence: TGTGCCAGCACCCTGGAGGGGAGTAGCACAGATACGCAGTATTTT. The chain employs TRBV5-4 and TRBJ2-3; TRBD2 is a possible D gene (6 bases). The germline V and J ends were trimmed by 6 bases and 0 bases, with 14 bases remaining between them. CDR3 length: 15 residues. Per germline, CDR1 SGHNT and CDR2 YYREEE (reference sequence).

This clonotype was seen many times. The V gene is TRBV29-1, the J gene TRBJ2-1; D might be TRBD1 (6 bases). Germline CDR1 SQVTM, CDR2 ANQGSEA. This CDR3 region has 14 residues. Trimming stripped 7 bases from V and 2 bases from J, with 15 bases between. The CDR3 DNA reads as TGCAGCGCTAACCGGGACATACCCTACAATGAGCAGTTCTTC. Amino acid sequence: CSANRDIPYNEQFF.

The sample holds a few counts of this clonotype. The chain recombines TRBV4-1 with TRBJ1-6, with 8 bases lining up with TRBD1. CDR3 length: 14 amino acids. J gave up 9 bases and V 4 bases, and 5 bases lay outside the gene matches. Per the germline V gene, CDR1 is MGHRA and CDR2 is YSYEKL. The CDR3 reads CASSLRQGSSPLHF. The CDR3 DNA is TGCGCCAGCAGCCTCCGACAGGGGAGTTCACCCCTCCACTTT.

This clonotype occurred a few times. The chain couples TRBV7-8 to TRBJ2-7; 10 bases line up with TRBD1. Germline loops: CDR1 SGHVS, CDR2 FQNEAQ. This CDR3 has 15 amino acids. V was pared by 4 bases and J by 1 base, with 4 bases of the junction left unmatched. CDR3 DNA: TGTGCCAGCAGCTCCCGACAGGGGGCGTCCTACGAGCAGTACTTC. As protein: CASSSRQGASYEQYF.

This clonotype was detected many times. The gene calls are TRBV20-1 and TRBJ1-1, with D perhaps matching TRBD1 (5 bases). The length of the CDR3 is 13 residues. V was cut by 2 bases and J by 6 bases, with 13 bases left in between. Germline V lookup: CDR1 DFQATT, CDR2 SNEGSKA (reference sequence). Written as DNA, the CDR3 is TGCAGTGCTAGACCCAAGGGGAGGGCTGAAGCTTTCTTT. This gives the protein CSARPKGRAEAFF.

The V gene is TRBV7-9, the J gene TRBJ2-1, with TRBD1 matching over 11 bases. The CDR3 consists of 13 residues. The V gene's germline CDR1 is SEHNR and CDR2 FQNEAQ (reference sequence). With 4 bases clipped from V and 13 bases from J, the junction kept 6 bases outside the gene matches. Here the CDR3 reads CASSWGTGGGQFF. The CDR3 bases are TGTGCCAGCAGCTGGGGGACAGGGGGTGGTCAGTTCTTC.

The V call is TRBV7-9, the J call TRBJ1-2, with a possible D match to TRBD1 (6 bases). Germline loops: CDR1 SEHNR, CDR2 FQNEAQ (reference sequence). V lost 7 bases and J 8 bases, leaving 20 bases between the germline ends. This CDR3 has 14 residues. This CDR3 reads CASTKVGALGGYTF. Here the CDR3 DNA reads TGTGCCAGCACCAAAGTGGGGGCGTTGGGAGGCTACACCTTC. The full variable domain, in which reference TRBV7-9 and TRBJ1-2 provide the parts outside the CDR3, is DTGVSQNPRHKITKRGQNVTFRCDPISEHNRLYWYRQTLGQGPEFLTYFQNEAQLEKSRLLSDRFSAERPKGSFSTLEIQRTEQGDSAMYLCASTKVGALGGYTFGSGTRLTVV.

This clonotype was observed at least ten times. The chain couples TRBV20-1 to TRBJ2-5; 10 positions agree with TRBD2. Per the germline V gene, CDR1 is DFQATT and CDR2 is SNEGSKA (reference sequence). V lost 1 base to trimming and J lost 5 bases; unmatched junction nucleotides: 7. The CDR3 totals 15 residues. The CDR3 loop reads CSARGSAGGRETQYF. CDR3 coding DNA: TGCAGTGCTAGAGGTTCAGCGGGGGGGCGTGAGACCCAGTACTTC.

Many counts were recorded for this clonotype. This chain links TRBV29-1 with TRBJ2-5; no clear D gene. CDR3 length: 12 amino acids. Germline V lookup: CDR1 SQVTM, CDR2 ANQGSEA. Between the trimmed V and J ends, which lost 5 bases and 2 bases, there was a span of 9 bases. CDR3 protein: CSVSTLQETQYF. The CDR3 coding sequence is TGCAGCGTTTCGACATTACAAGAGACCCAGTACTTC.

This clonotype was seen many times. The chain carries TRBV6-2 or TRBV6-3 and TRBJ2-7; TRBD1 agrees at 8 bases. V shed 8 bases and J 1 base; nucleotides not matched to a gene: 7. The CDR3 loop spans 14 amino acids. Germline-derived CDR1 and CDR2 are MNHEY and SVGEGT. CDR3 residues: CASVDRGRSYEQYF. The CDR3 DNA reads TGTGCCAGCGTAGACAGGGGCAGATCCTACGAGCAGTACTTC.

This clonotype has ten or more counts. This chain's CDR3 is CASSRGLAGVGAETQYF. CDR3 DNA sequence: TGTGCCAGCAGCCGGGGACTAGCGGGAGTTGGTGCGGAGACCCAGTACTTC. The chain joins TRBV12-3 or TRBV12-4 to TRBJ2-5; 14 positions agree with TRBD2. The CDR3 loop spans 17 amino acids. Losses at the gene ends were 6 bases for V and 5 bases for J; bases not matched to a gene: 11.